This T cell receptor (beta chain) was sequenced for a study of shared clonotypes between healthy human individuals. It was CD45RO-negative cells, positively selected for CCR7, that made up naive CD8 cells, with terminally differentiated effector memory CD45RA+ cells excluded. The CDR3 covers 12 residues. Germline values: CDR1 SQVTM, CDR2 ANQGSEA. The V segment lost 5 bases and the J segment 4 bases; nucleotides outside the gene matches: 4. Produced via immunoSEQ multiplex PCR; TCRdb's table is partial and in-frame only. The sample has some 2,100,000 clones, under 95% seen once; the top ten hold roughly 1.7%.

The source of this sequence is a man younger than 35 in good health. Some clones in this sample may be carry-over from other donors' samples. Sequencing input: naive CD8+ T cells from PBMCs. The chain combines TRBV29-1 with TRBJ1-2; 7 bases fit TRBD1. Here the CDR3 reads CSVPTGLYGYTF. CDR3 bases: TGCAGCGTTCCGACAGGGCTCTATGGCTACACCTTC.